This note documents a single TCR beta chain sequence. This clone came up a few times. Its target antigen remains unknown. Base qualities are not at hand, and no much larger clone is one base apart. The data were taken from a study of sequential checkpoint blockade in melanoma (dated 2019 in TCRdb). Context from the whole study: Patients were assigned by 1:1 randomization to either first-line nivolumab followed by ipilimumab (arm A) or ipilimumab followed by nivolumab (arm B). Both trial sequences were followed by maintenance nivolumab.

Points the paper makes about the study in general: The model for predicting response that combines TCR metrics with mutation burden needs to be validated in larger, independent patient cohorts.

CDR1 GTSNPN and CDR2 SVGIG are derived from the germline V gene (reference sequence). The CDR3, from cysteine to phenylalanine, totals 13 residues. Of all the DNA, just the CDR3 is kept, 39 bases in frame from base 1. Between the V and J ends, shortened by 5 bases and 0 bases respectively, the junction contains 10 bases. TCRbeta CDR3 regions were immunosequenced from genomic DNA with the immunoSEQ Assay. Genomic DNA was amplified by bias-controlled multiplex PCR before high-throughput sequencing. The source study handled its data this way. To quantify the absolute abundance of each unique TCRbeta CDR3 region, the sequences were collapsed and filtered. Clonality was defined as 1 minus Pielou's evenness and was calculated using productive rearrangements only. Clones with significantly greater frequencies in on-treatment versus baseline samples were identified using a previously published method. In its TCRdb copy, this immuneACCESS table keeps in-frame sequences only and misses some clones. Where compared with another copy, unresolved V genes explain less than half of these, and the others have no known cause. V and J calls and clone size are copied from that table; D and trimming were computed from the DNA. The sample yields around 11,000 clones; around 56% were counted once. 15% to 20% of the sample lies in the top ten.

This sample's treatment or condition label indicates: randomized to nivolumab then ipilimumab (arm A) or the reverse (arm B). Prior DNA-damaging chemotherapy had not been received by any trial patient. A FACS Aria II flow cytometer was used to sort live CD3+CD8+ cells that were negative for CD19 and CD56 from thawed PBMCs. Samples were obtained from patients with melanoma enrolled in CheckMate 064, a randomized, open-label phase II trial of sequential checkpoint blockade. Peripheral blood mononuclear cells were obtained through leukapheresis, purified using Ficoll-Paque, and frozen in human serum containing approximately 9.3% DMSO. Right after sorting, the blood CD3+CD8+ cells were verified to be >98% pure, and DNA extraction followed.

The TCR comes from a human donor with melanoma. The rearrangement combines TRBV30 with TRBJ1-1; perhaps TRBD1 is the D gene, with 5 bases matching. The sample consisted of CD8+ T cells sorted from blood (inferred from file names), taken from a patient given nivolumab and ipilimumab in sequence. At the DNA level, the sequence is TGTGCCTGGCAGGTACAGGTGAACACTGAAGCTTTCTTT. This codes for CAWQVQVNTEAFF.